This T cell receptor (beta chain) comes out of a study of control samples from healthy donors and cancer patients. Data came from immunoSEQ multiplex PCR; TCRdb stores just in-frame clones and leaves some out. Here the sample spans fewer than 130,000 clones, around nine tenths being singletons. Germline V lookup: CDR1 ENHRY, CDR2 SYGVKD. The CDR3 is 16 amino acids. With 2 bases removed from V and 2 bases from J, the gap between germline ends came to 14 bases. Sample: PBMCs. This clonotype was sampled from a woman in her sixties with lung cancer. V and J are TRBV10-3 and TRBJ2-3; a weak D match, TRBD1 (6 bases). For the CDR3, the DNA is TGTGCCATCAGTGAGGCGGTGGGGGCTCACACAGATACGCAGTATTTT. Its translation: CAISEAVGAHTDTQYF.